What follows describes a single TCR beta chain. Its antigen is still unknown. This specimen comes from a study of T cell repertoires in cytomegalovirus infection. Study-wide results and limits: HLA-C-restricted CMV clonotypes gave the most frequent clonotype in two of eight donors.

TCRdb re-called the reads with MiXCR, one entry per CDR3 protein. The sample has about 920,000 distinct CDR3 sequences, less than 35% seen once. Source: cultured CD8+ T cells from PBMCs, taken from culture after CMV antigen stimulation. The clonotype originates from a human donor in good health (CMV status not recorded). Some clones in this sample may be carry-over from other donors' samples.

CDR3 DNA sequence: TGTGCCAGCAGAACTACCACCGGGCCTACTAGCACAGATACGCAGTATTTT. It specifies CASRTTTGPTSTDTQYF. V and J are TRBV6-5 and TRBJ2-3, with D hard to call. The V gene's germline CDR1 is MNHEY and CDR2 SVGAGI. The CDR3 has 17 amino acids. The ends were cut back, 6 bases at V and 0 bases at J, with 19 bases in the middle.